These 8 T cell receptor beta chains were sequenced from one sample in a study of immune cell composition in non-small cell lung cancer. Produced via immunoSEQ multiplex PCR; TCRdb's table is partial and in-frame only. The repertoire includes 3,000 to 4,500 clones, roughly four fifths of them detected once, and less than 35% sits in the top ten. Normal lung sampling was at least 3 cm from the tumour, as distant as possible. Sequencing used non-adjacent lung tissue. Receptors were obtained from a human donor with non-small cell lung cancer.

The chain links TRBV19 to TRBJ2-6; TRBD2 matches at 7 bases. The V gene's germline CDR1 is LNHDA and CDR2 SQIVND (reference sequence). This CDR3 has 18 residues. V lost 6 bases, J lost 5 bases, and 16 bases stayed unmatched. This chain's CDR3 is CASSHWASGEGRANVLTF. The CDR3 region has the DNA TGTGCCAGTAGCCACTGGGCTAGCGGAGAGGGACGGGCCAACGTCCTGACTTTC.

V and J are TRBV27 and TRBJ1-2; D might be TRBD1 (5 bases). Between the trimmed V and J ends, which lost 0 bases and 8 bases, there was a span of 10 bases. CDR3 length equals 13 residues. Germline-derived CDR1 and CDR2 are MNHEY and SMNVEV (reference sequence). The CDR3 loop is CASSLSDRNGYTF. CDR3 nucleotides: TGTGCCAGCAGTTTATCTGACAGAAACGGCTACACCTTC.

This clone was seen a few times. The chain couples TRBV28 to TRBJ2-1, with 14 bases lining up with TRBD2. This CDR3 has 16 residues. Per the germline V gene, CDR1 is MDHEN and CDR2 is SYDVKM. The trim removed 5 bases at V and 8 bases at J, leaving 8 bases unmatched. The CDR3 region is CASSHQTSGRGHEQFF. The CDR3 DNA reads as TGTGCCAGCAGTCACCAGACTAGCGGGAGGGGGCATGAGCAGTTCTTC. Based on the CDR3 plus reference TRBV28 and TRBJ2-1, the full variable domain is DVKVTQSSRYLVKRTGEKVFLECVQDMDHENMFWYRQDPGLGLRLIYFSYDVKMKEKGDIPEGYSVSREKKERFSLILESASTNQTSMYLCASSHQTSGRGHEQFFGPGTRLTVL.

The V call is TRBV9, the J call TRBJ2-3; no definite D call. CDR3 length: 16 residues. V gave up 0 bases and J gave up 0 bases, with 11 bases separating them. Germline lookup yields CDR1 SGDLS and CDR2 YYNGEE. The CDR3 region is CASSVARSTSTDTQYF. CDR3 in DNA: TGTGCCAGCAGCGTAGCTCGCTCGACTAGCACAGATACGCAGTATTTT.

This clone appeared a few times. The DNA of the CDR3 is TGTGCCAGCAACAGGGGGCTGAACTATGGCTACACCTTC. It translates to CASNRGLNYGYTF. The chain couples TRBV5-6 to TRBJ1-2, with 9 bases lining up with TRBD1. The V segment lost 6 bases and the J segment 2 bases; nucleotides outside the gene matches: 2. CDR3 length equals 13 residues. Germline lookup yields CDR1 SGHDT and CDR2 YYEEEE.

V and J are TRBV28 and TRBJ1-4; 10 nucleotides agree with TRBD1. Trimming cost V 4 bases and J 10 bases; bases outside gene matches: 15. CDR1 and CDR2 (germline): MDHEN, SYDVKM. The CDR3 loop spans 17 amino acids. CDR3 in amino acids: CASSSPRDRGGYTKLFF. CDR3 coding DNA: TGTGCCAGCAGTTCCCCAAGGGACAGGGGAGGTTACACAAAACTGTTTTTT.

This sequence joins TRBV5-1 and TRBJ2-7; D may be TRBD1 (6 bases). Trimming took off 2 bases at V and 0 bases at J, with 9 bases between the two ends. This CDR3 is built from 14 residues. The germline V gene encodes CDR1 SGHRS and CDR2 YFSETQ. CDR3 loop: CASSLTGNSYEQYF. As DNA, the CDR3 is TGCGCCAGCAGCTTAACAGGGAACTCCTACGAGCAGTACTTC.

The gene calls are TRBV28 and TRBJ2-6; maybe TRBD2 (7 bases). The germline gives CDR1 MDHEN, CDR2 SYDVKM. V dropped 3 bases and J dropped 0 bases, with 12 bases sitting between them. This CDR3 comprises 17 residues. The DNA of the CDR3 is TGTGCCAGCAGTTTGCCGCGGGGGCCCTCTGGGGCCAACGTCCTGACTTTC. Protein: CASSLPRGPSGANVLTF.